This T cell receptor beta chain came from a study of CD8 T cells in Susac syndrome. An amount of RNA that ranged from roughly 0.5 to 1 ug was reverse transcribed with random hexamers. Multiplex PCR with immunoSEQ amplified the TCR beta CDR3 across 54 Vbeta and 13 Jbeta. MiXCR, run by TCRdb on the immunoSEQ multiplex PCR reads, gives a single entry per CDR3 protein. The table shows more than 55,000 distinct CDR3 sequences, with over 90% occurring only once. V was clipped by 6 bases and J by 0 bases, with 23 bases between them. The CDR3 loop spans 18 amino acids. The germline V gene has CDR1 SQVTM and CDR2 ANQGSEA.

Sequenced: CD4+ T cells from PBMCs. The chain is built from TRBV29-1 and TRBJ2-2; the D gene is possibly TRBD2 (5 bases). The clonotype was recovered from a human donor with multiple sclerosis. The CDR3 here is CSVRSSWELPANTGELFF. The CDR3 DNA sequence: TGCAGCGTCCGTTCCTCTTGGGAGCTACCCGCGAACACCGGGGAGCTGTTTTTT.